Here is one TCR beta chain with its context. What it binds is not known. Germline V gene lookup returns CDR1 MDHEN and CDR2 SYDVKM. V was clipped by 2 bases and J by 5 bases; unmatched bases: 7. The CDR3 runs 15 residues. Profiled with immunoSEQ multiplex PCR; TCRdb holds only in-frame clones, not every one. The sample has about 34,000 clones; 93% are singletons. The data are from a study of T cells in localized non-small cell lung cancer. Study-wide results and limits: Sequencing involved a lone tumor region, leaving heterogeneity possible. Uninvolved adjacent lung showed peak T cell clonality, exceeding tumor.

The sequence was collected from a female donor over 55 with stage I lung adenocarcinoma. Sequenced material: peripheral blood, taken before any cancer treatment. The chain is built from TRBV28 and TRBJ2-7; 9 positions agree with TRBD1. CDR3 region: CASSLAGQGRHEQYF. CDR3 bases: TGTGCCAGCAGTTTAGCAGGACAGGGGAGGCACGAGCAGTACTTC.